This T cell receptor beta chain derives from a study of monozygotic twins with inflammatory bowel disease. General study results and limits: No difference in repertoire similarity was seen between concordant and discordant twins, possibly because power was limited.

Concerning this clonotype: The antigen remains undetermined.

With the 5' RACE reads reprocessed, TCRdb shows one record per CDR3 protein and no DNA. This sample's clone table lists 90,000 to 110,000 distinct CDR3 sequences. The TCR was taken from a human donor with ulcerative colitis or Crohn's disease, or a healthy co-twin of an affected twin (not recorded which). Sequencing was carried out using blood.

The CDR3 here is CASSYSNVNEQFF. V gene TRBV6-5 combines with J gene TRBJ2-1. This CDR3 has 13 amino acids. The germline V gene encodes CDR1 MNHEY and CDR2 SVGAGI.